One and the same sample provided the 17 T cell receptor beta chains below, sequenced in a study of Graves' ophthalmopathy and Graves' hyperthyroidism. Researchers took RNA transcripts and amplified TCR beta CDR3 regions from them. The first-round RT-PCR employed HTBI primers together with the Qiagen OneStep RT-PCR kit. A multiplex PCR was then performed as the second round. Each CDR3 protein gets one entry after TCRdb re-called the multiplex PCR reads with MiXCR. The sample consists of a few hundred thousand distinct CDR3 sequences, approximately 15% of them appearing once. The sample was peripheral blood. These receptors were obtained from a woman aged 18-29 years with stable Graves' hyperthyroidism.

The chain joins TRBV11-3 to TRBJ1-6; D possibly corresponds to TRBD1 (5 bases). The CDR3 spans 14 residues. Germline V gene sequence: CDR1 SGHNT, CDR2 YENEEA. The V end lost 1 base, the J end lost 6 bases, and 7 bases lay between the germline ends. The CDR3 DNA follows: TGTGCCAGCAGCTTAGGGGACGGTAATTCACCCCTCCACTTT. Protein sequence: CASSLGDGNSPLHF.

This clonotype was seen repeatedly, ten times or more. This chain uses TRBV6-2 or TRBV6-3 with TRBJ1-1; D remains ambiguous. This CDR3 contains 15 residues. The V gene's germline CDR1 is MNHEY and CDR2 SVGEGT. Trimming removed 2 bases at V and 5 bases at J, with 15 bases between. CDR3 loop: CASSYTAGWGTEAFF. Here the CDR3 DNA reads TGTGCCAGCAGTTACACTGCTGGGTGGGGAACTGAAGCTTTCTTT.

This clonotype was counted ten times or more. This rearrangement joins TRBV6-2 or TRBV6-3 to TRBJ2-7; 13 bases are a match to TRBD2. The CDR3 covers 14 residues. The ends lost 4 bases at V and 3 bases at J; junction bases unmatched: 0. Germline V CDR1 and CDR2: MNHEY, SVGEGT. The CDR3 here is CASSWTSGGYEQYF. Written as DNA, the CDR3 is TGTGCCAGCAGTTGGACTAGCGGGGGCTACGAGCAGTACTTC.

This clonotype has a count of ten or more. The chain is built from TRBV20-1 and TRBJ2-4, with D tentatively TRBD2 (6 bases). The V gene lost 6 bases and the J gene lost 0 bases, with 12 bases spanning the gap. The CDR3 loop spans 14 amino acids. The V gene's germline CDR1 is DFQATT and CDR2 SNEGSKA (reference sequence). The CDR3 nucleotides are TGCAGTGCGGGAGGATTGGTAGCCAAAAACATTCAGTACTTC. It translates to CSAGGLVAKNIQYF.

Many counts were recorded for this clonotype. The V call is TRBV5-1, the J call TRBJ1-2, with TRBD1 as a possible D gene (6 bases). The CDR3 is made up of 15 amino acids. The ends were cut back, 0 bases at V and 6 bases at J, with 15 bases in the middle. Germline lookup yields CDR1 SGHRS and CDR2 YFSETQ. As DNA, the CDR3 is TGCGCCAGCAGCTTGGCGCCCGACAGGATGGATGGCTACACCTTC. It specifies CASSLAPDRMDGYTF.

This clonotype was seen repeatedly, ten times or more. The chain employs TRBV10-1 and TRBJ1-2; D is unclear. The CDR3 loop spans 13 amino acids. V was clipped by 4 bases and J by 4 bases, with 10 bases between them. Germline loops: CDR1 WNHNN, CDR2 SYGVQD (reference sequence). The CDR3 here is CASSVSAGYGYTF. The CDR3 bases are TGCGCCAGCAGTGTCTCGGCGGGCTATGGCTACACCTTC.

This clonotype was counted ten times or more. This chain joins TRBV7-9 and TRBJ2-5, with D hard to call. The CDR3 is 14 amino acids. The V end was cut by 0 bases, the J end by 0 bases, with 5 bases between. Looked up from germline, CDR1 is SEHNR and CDR2 is FQNEAQ (reference sequence). CDR3: CASSLANNQETQYF. In nucleotides, the CDR3 is TGTGCCAGCAGCTTAGCAAACAACCAAGAGACCCAGTACTTC.

This clonotype was seen ten or more times. The gene calls are TRBV20-1 and TRBJ1-2, with D unresolved. Germline CDR1 reads DFQATT; CDR2 reads SNEGSKA (reference sequence). Trimming took 0 bases from V and 2 from J, leaving 10 bases between them. The CDR3 consists of 14 residues. The CDR3 loop reads CSARENGGNYGYTF. The CDR3 DNA reads TGCAGTGCTAGAGAAAACGGAGGGAACTATGGCTACACCTTC.

The CDR3 sequence: CASSETRDRGTQPQHF. For the CDR3, the DNA is TGTGCCAGCAGTGAAACCCGGGACAGGGGAACTCAGCCCCAGCATTTT. The chain combines TRBV12-3 or TRBV12-4 with TRBJ1-5; the match to TRBD1 covers 10 bases. J was trimmed by 6 bases and V by 5 bases; bases with no gene match: 10. The CDR3 extends over 16 amino acids.

This clonotype was counted ten times or more. The chain is built from TRBV7-9 and TRBJ1-1; tentatively, D is TRBD1 (6 bases). CDR1 and CDR2 (germline): SEHNR, FQNEAQ (reference sequence). Trimming took 3 bases from V and 4 from J, leaving 9 bases between them. The CDR3 has 13 amino acids. The CDR3, as DNA: TGTGCCAGCAGCTTTGGGGGGCCCACTGAAGCTTTCTTT. Translating it yields CASSFGGPTEAFF.

This clonotype has ten or more counts. The V gene is TRBV11-2, the J gene TRBJ2-5; 9 bases fit TRBD1. Trimming removed 1 base from V and 3 bases from J; junction bases left unmatched: 0. Per germline, CDR1 SGHAT and CDR2 FQNNGV. This CDR3 region has 14 residues. The CDR3 DNA reads as TGTGCCAGCAGCTTAGGGACAGGGGAAGAGACCCAGTACTTC. Translated, it gives CASSLGTGEETQYF.

The chain has TRBV29-1 and TRBJ1-1, with 8 bases lining up with TRBD1. This CDR3 has 11 residues. The germline gives CDR1 SQVTM, CDR2 ANQGSEA. V shed 7 bases and J 5 bases; nucleotides not matched to a gene: 3. CDR3 in amino acids: CSARTGTEAFF. CDR3 in DNA: TGCAGCGCCCGGACAGGGACTGAAGCTTTCTTT.

This clonotype was found many times. The junction and the germline gene differ at one end; a read error may be behind it. V usage is TRBV6-2 or TRBV6-3 and J usage is TRBJ1-2; TRBD1 agrees at 8 bases. This CDR3 has 14 residues. Germline lookup yields CDR1 MNHEY and CDR2 SVGEGT. The DNA of the CDR3 is TGTGCCAGCAGTTCCCTTCGCAGGGGGCATCAACCCCTCTTC. This codes for CASSSLRRGHQPLF.

There are many counts of this clonotype. The chain employs TRBV10-3 and TRBJ1-1; no firm D call. The CDR3 is 14 amino acids. From germline, CDR1 is ENHRY and CDR2 SYGVKD. V lost 3 bases and J 6 bases, leaving 14 bases between the germline ends. The CDR3 coding sequence is TGTGCCATCAGTGAAAGGGCGGCGGTCGCTGAAGCTTTCTTT. Amino acid sequence: CAISERAAVAEAFF.

This clonotype was counted a few times. The V call is TRBV10-3, the J call TRBJ1-2, with 9 bases matching TRBD1. The V gene end was trimmed by 5 bases and the J gene end by 2 bases; junction bases not matched to a gene: 12. Germline CDR1 reads ENHRY; CDR2 reads SYGVKD. The CDR3 has 17 amino acids. The CDR3 DNA sequence: TGTGCCATCAGTAGAACCGGGACAGGGTCGACGAACTATGGCTACACCTTC. Translating it yields CAISRTGTGSTNYGYTF.

This clonotype was picked up many times. The V and J genes are TRBV18 and TRBJ1-5; D remains unclear. Germline CDR1 is KGHSH and CDR2 is LQKENI. Trimming took 3 bases from V and 2 from J, leaving 11 bases between them. The CDR3 runs 15 residues. CDR3 bases: TGTGCCAGCTCACCTATCCCCGGCGGCAATCAGCCCCAGCATTTT. Translation: CASSPIPGGNQPQHF.

This chain uses TRBV27 with TRBJ2-5, with 7 bases that match TRBD1. There are 13 residues in the CDR3. After removal of 1 base from V and 7 bases from J, the junction contained 3 bases not matched to a gene. Germline assignment: CDR1 MNHEY and CDR2 SMNVEV (reference sequence). The CDR3 region is CASSLYRGMTQYF. The DNA of the CDR3 is TGTGCCAGCAGTTTATACAGGGGTATGACCCAGTACTTC.